This T cell receptor beta chain was sequenced for a study of Ad26.COV2.S vaccination and SARS-CoV-2 variants (dated by TCRdb to the early 2020s). Broadly, across the study: The specificity and breadth of SARS-CoV-2-reactive T cell receptors after Ad26.COV2.S vaccination were assessed by TCRbeta repertoire sequencing. The TCR-sequenced set comprised approximately 32 samples: some 20 Ad26.COV2.S vaccine recipients, 5 placebo recipients and 8 SARS-CoV-2 convalescent individuals. The investigation overall reported the following: Vaccine and placebo recipients had comparable non-spike TCR breadth, which fits with the vaccine containing only spike. It was noted by the authors that total T cell responses may have been underestimated by the TCR breadth and depth analyses. Ad26.COV2.S recipients had higher spike-specific TCR breadth than placebo recipients (P = 0.0014). Substantial breadth of spike-specific CD8+ and CD4+ T cell responses was reported after vaccination.

V and J lose 2 bases and 16 bases, and a span of 14 bases separates them. CDR3 length: 11 amino acids, cysteine to phenylalanine. The kept DNA is CDR3 alone, 33 bases in frame from the first base. The CDR1 and CDR2 encoded by the germline V gene (reference sequence) are GTSNPN and SVGIG. What this sample's time point label stands for: individuals recovered from natural SARS-CoV-2 infection. Note on this clone: Its antigen is currently not known. Base qualities are not at hand, and no much larger clone is one base apart.

TCRbeta CDR3 regions were sequenced with the immunoSEQ Assay. After extraction, genomic DNA underwent amplification by bias-controlled multiplex PCR, followed by high-throughput sequencing. The paper's processing steps were these. To quantify the absolute abundance of every unique TCRbeta CDR3 region, sequences were collapsed and filtered. T cell fraction was estimated by normalization of TCRbeta template counts to usable DNA, with usable DNA being measured through amplification of reference genes present in all nucleated cells. Repertoire TCRs were annotated as SARS-CoV-2-specific when V gene, CDR3 amino acid sequence and J gene were exactly matched to a known reactive TCR set. The reference SARS-CoV-2 TCR set was obtained from MIRA and was filtered for enrichment in COVID-19-positive ImmuneCODE repertoires, whereby public or cross-reactive TCRs were removed. Using the MIRA antigens, annotated TCRs were further analysed by specific ORF or by position within an ORF. Breadth was defined as annotated unique rearrangements over total unique productive rearrangements; depth was the summed frequency of those rearrangements. Two-sided Wilcoxon rank-sum tests were applied when comparing TCR breadth between groups. Here the immuneACCESS table is served through TCRdb, limited to in-frame sequences with V and J called. Missing clones are a known gap in these copies; in checked studies unresolved V genes cover under half, and the rest lacks a known reason. D and trimming were read from the DNA, whereas the V and J calls and clone size are those reported in that table. The sample data list 45,000 or so clones, and roughly four fifths of these were observed just once. Jointly, the top ten make up around 43% of the sample.

The origin of this receptor is a human donor who had recovered from COVID-19. The sequences come from peripheral blood, collected after recovery from COVID-19. The receptor chain draws on TRBV30 and TRBJ1-4; TRBD1 could be the D gene, as 6 bases match. For the CDR3, the sequence is CAWSTPGQKFF. The sequenced DNA is TGTGCCTGGAGTACCCCGGGACAAAAGTTTTTT.